What follows is one TCR beta chain and its context. Its antigen is currently not known. No base-level quality is on record; no much larger clone is a single base apart. Repertoires were sampled repeatedly over the course of chemoradiotherapy, so clonal expansion could be followed in the tumor microenvironment. The data derive from a study of chemoradiotherapy in HPV16-positive cancers (dated by TCRdb to between 2021 and 2024). The study in broad terms: Functional T-cell assays on cells from two HPV16-positive patients defined candidate HPV-specific T-cell clones and common TCR motifs. The study asked whether T-cell immunity against the HPV oncoproteins E6 and E7 changes during chemoradiotherapy and whether it affects survival. Next, the candidate HPV-specific TCRs and motifs were followed in TCR repertoires from under 95 patients with HPV-related cancers. Broad study findings and their caveats: In HPV16-positive patients, expansion of HPV-responsive T cells during chemoradiotherapy was associated with improved recurrence-free survival. Expansion of candidate HPV-specific clones and E7-related TCR motifs was observed in the tumor microenvironment during treatment, whereas no such expansion was observed for non-HPV-specific T cells. The functional definition of HPV-specific T cells was derived from only a couple of HPV16-positive patients, and the survival association was reported for HPV16-positive patients.

The method behind the library was the immunoSEQ multiplex PCR assay. This is the immuneACCESS table as TCRdb keeps it, with only in-frame sequences that have V and J called. A part of the clones is gone; compared with another copy, unresolved V genes explain less than half, and the rest is unexplained. This sample comprises approximately 14,000 clones, approximately 91% of them detected only once. The ten largest make up roughly 2.5% of the sample. In the germline V gene (reference sequence), CDR1 corresponds to LNHNV and CDR2 to YYDKDF. V gives up 5 bases and J gives up 4 bases, and the segment between their germline ends measures 18 bases. From its cysteine to its phenylalanine, the CDR3 spans 15 amino acids. CDR3 DNA is the only sequence kept; it has 45 bases, read in frame from the first base.

Here the sequenced sample was blood, taken from a patient who underwent chemoradiotherapy. In this chain, TRBV15 is recombined with TRBJ2-7; the D assignment is uncertain and may be TRBD1 or TRBD2, with 6 bases supporting each. The TCR originated in a human donor with HPV-associated anogenital cancer. The CDR3 protein: CATSRWGDKGYEQYF. The nucleotide sequence is TGTGCCACCAGCCGCTGGGGGGACAAGGGTTACGAGCAGTACTTC.